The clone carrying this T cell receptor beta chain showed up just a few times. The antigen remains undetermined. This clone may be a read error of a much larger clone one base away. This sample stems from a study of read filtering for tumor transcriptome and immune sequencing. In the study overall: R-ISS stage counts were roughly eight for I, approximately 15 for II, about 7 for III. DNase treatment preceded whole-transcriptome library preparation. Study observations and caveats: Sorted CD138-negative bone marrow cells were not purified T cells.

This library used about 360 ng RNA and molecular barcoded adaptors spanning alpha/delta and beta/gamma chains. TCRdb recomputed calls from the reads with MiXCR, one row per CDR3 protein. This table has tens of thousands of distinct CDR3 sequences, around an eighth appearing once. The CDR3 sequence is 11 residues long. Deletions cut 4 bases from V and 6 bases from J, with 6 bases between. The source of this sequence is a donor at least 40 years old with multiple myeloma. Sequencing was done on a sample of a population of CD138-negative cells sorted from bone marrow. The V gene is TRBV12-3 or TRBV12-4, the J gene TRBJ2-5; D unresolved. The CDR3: CASSYLKTQYF. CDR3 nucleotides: TGTGCCAGCAGTTATCTGAAGACCCAGTACTTC.